This entry describes one T cell receptor (beta chain). Its antigen is unidentified. This CDR3 spans 15 amino acids. Per germline, CDR1 SGHVS and CDR2 FQNEAQ. Deletions cut 1 base from V and 4 bases from J, with 13 bases between. Sequencing was performed with immunoSEQ multiplex PCR; in TCRdb, only in-frame clones are kept and a portion is missing. The table has more than 2,000 clones, almost 85% seen once. The sample is drawn from a study of T cell clonotyping in hematopoietic cell transplantation. Study-wide results and caveats: At the given depth, recipient repertoires were over 95% de novo clonotypes. Higher Inverse Simpson Index values in graft donor and pretransplant recipient predicted broader posttransplant TCR diversity.

The sample here was PBMCs, taken 100 days after allogeneic stem cell transplant. The clonotype was recovered from a male patient aged 45-60 years who had an allogeneic stem cell transplant from a related donor, so the T cells may come from the graft donor. Some clones in this sample may be carry-over from other donors' samples. The chain couples TRBV7-8 to TRBJ1-1, with D possibly being TRBD1 (5 bases). CDR3 sequence (DNA): TGTGCCAGCAGCTTAGATGGGGGGAGAACCACTGAAGCTTTCTTT. Encoded protein: CASSLDGGRTTEAFF. Combining the CDR3 with reference TRBV7-8 and TRBJ1-1 gives the whole variable domain GAGVSQSPRYKVAKRGQDVALRCDPISGHVSLFWYQQALGQGPEFLTYFQNEAQLDKSGLPSDRFFAERPEGSVSTLKIQRTQQEDSAVYLCASSLDGGRTTEAFFGQGTRLTVV.